Listed below are T cell receptor beta chains from one sample, sequenced in a study of response to subunit inactivated influenza vaccine. MiXCR, run by TCRdb on the RT-PCR reads, gives a single entry per CDR3 protein. This sample has fewer than 600,000 distinct CDR3 sequences; approximately 7.2% occur once, and the top ten carry around 13%. Specimen: PBMCs from blood, collected less than 25 months after vaccination. Receptors originate from a man between 50 and 75 years old who received an inactivated influenza vaccine. Both conserved end residues are part of each CDR3. The D gene is left open where the match is weak. The size of a clone is reported for some rows only, either as once, few or many, or as a class for expanded clones.

CDR3 length,V gene,clone size,J gene,D gene,CDR3 DNA,CDR3 protein
15,TRBV9,few,TRBJ2-1,TRBD1,TGTGCCAGCAGCCCCGGCAGGGGGTTATACAATGAGCAGTTCTTC,CASSPGRGLYNEQFF
18,TRBV4-2,.,TRBJ2-3,TRBD1,TGTGCCAGCAGCCAAGACCGACAGGGGGCGGGAATCACAGATACGCAGTATTTT,CASSQDRQGAGITDTQYF
14,TRBV5-1,.,TRBJ2-5,TRBD2,TGCGCCAGCAGCCAAGGACTAGAAAAAGAGACCCAGTACTTC,CASSQGLEKETQYF
13,TRBV7-2,few,TRBJ2-1,TRBD1,TGTGCCAGCAGCCGGGGACAGGGCGGTGAGCAGTTCTTC,CASSRGQGGEQFF
12,TRBV30,few,TRBJ1-1,.,TGTGCCTGGATTAGGGTTATGGATGAAGCTTTCTTT,CAWIRVMDEAFF
12,TRBV4-2,few,TRBJ2-1,.,TGTGCCAGCAGTTCAGAAGGAGGTAAGCAGTTCTTC,CASSSEGGKQFF
16,TRBV3-1,few,TRBJ2-2,TRBD1,TGTGCCAGCAGCCATGCAGGGGGTTCGGGCACCGGGGAGCTGTTTTTT,CASSHAGGSGTGELFF
15,TRBV14,few,TRBJ1-2,.,TGTGCCAGCAGCCAAAACACGGGGTTCAGCTATGGCTACACCTTC,CASSQNTGFSYGYTF
14,TRBV2,many,TRBJ1-1,.,TGTGCCAGCAAGATGGGGGGGTCTGTCACTGAAGCTTTCTTT,CASKMGGSVTEAFF
17,TRBV5-5,many,TRBJ1-3,.,TGTGCCAGCAGCTTGGGCGCAGGGATGGGCTCTGGAAACACCATATATTTT,CASSLGAGMGSGNTIYF
13,TRBV28,.,TRBJ2-7,.,TGTGCCAGCGGTAACTGGGACTCCTACGAGCAGTACTTC,CASGNWDSYEQYF
13,TRBV7-2,few,TRBJ1-3,.,TGTGCCAGCAGCTCCCACGCAGGAAACACCATATATTTT,CASSSHAGNTIYF
16,TRBV9,many,TRBJ2-7,.,TGTGCCAGCAGCGTAGCTCCGACAGGACCGTACTACGAGCAGTACTTC,CASSVAPTGPYYEQYF
15,TRBV7-2,many,TRBJ2-7,.,TGTGCCAGCAGCTTAGTGGCCGGGACAACCTACGAGCAGTACTTC,CASSLVAGTTYEQYF
14,TRBV5-1,.,TRBJ2-5,.,TGCGCCAGCAGCTTGGAGGGCCGGACGGAGACCCAGTACTTC,CASSLEGRTETQYF